These T cell receptor beta chains were read from a single sample in a study of cytomegalovirus exposure and HLA in healthy donors. Measured with immunoSEQ multiplex PCR; TCRdb has only the in-frame clones, and not every one. Of 95,000 to 130,000 clones listed, around 10% were seen once; the top ten hold 3%. Sequenced: PBMCs. The receptors shown here come from a man younger than 40 in good health and CMV-seronegative. The CDR3 runs from the conserved cysteine through the conserved F or W. D genes are given only for firm matches. Clone size is stated in some rows and not others, as once, few, many or a class when expanded.

V: TRBV28; J: TRBJ1-5; size: few; D: .; DNA: TGTGCCAGCATGGAACCCGGGACACGAAATAGCAATCAGCCCCAGCATTTT; CDR3: CASMEPGTRNSNQPQHF
V: TRBV5-5; J: TRBJ2-2; size: .; D: .; DNA: TGTGCCAGCAGCTTGTGGCAGGGGAAGAACACCGGGGAGCTGTTTTTT; CDR3: CASSLWQGKNTGELFF
V: TRBV28; J: TRBJ2-7; size: few; D: TRBD2; DNA: TGTGCCAGCACCCTCGGGACTACTAAGTACTTC; CDR3: CASTLGTTKYF
V: TRBV18; J: TRBJ2-1; size: few; D: TRBD1; DNA: TGTGCCAGCTCACCAGACAGGGTACACAATGAGCAGTTCTTC; CDR3: CASSPDRVHNEQFF
V: TRBV11-2; J: TRBJ1-1; size: .; D: TRBD1; DNA: TGTGCCAGCAGCTTAGTAGGACAGGGTTTGACTGAAGCTTTCTTT; CDR3: CASSLVGQGLTEAFF
V: TRBV19; J: TRBJ1-1; size: few; D: .; DNA: TGTGCCAGTAGTTTGGCAGGGTGGTACACTGAAGCTTTCTTT; CDR3: CASSLAGWYTEAFF
V: TRBV7-9; J: TRBJ2-1; size: .; D: TRBD1; DNA: TGTGCCAGCAGCTTAGGGGGACAGGGGCACAATGAGCAGTTCTTC; CDR3: CASSLGGQGHNEQFF
V: TRBV19; J: TRBJ2-7; size: .; D: .; DNA: TGTGCCAGTAGTAGTGAGAGGGTTCTCGACCCCTACGAGCAGTACTTC; CDR3: CASSSERVLDPYEQYF
V: TRBV4-1; J: TRBJ2-2; size: .; D: .; DNA: TGCGCCAGCAGCCGAACAGGGTTGGTCGGGGAGCTGTTTTTT; CDR3: CASSRTGLVGELFF
V: TRBV5-5; J: TRBJ2-7; size: few; D: .; DNA: TGTGCCAGCAGCCTAGGACAGCTAAGCTCCTACGAGCAGTACTTC; CDR3: CASSLGQLSSYEQYF
V: TRBV30; J: TRBJ2-7; size: .; D: .; DNA: TGTGCCTGGAGTTTTAGGGGGGGTAGCGAGCAGTACTTC; CDR3: CAWSFRGGSEQYF
V: TRBV18; J: TRBJ2-2; size: few; D: TRBD2; DNA: TGTGCCAGCTCACGAGTTACTAGCGGGAGGGTGTCGACCGGGGAGCTGTTTTTT; CDR3: CASSRVTSGRVSTGELFF
V: TRBV28; J: TRBJ2-7; size: few; D: TRBD1; DNA: TGTGCCAGCAGGGAACAGGGGGTTAGCGAGCAGTACTTC; CDR3: CASREQGVSEQYF
V: TRBV7-9; J: TRBJ2-2; size: few; D: TRBD2; DNA: TGTGCCAGCAGTGGGGGGGAAGTCGGGGAGCTGTTTTTT; CDR3: CASSGGEVGELFF
V: TRBV4-3; J: TRBJ1-3; size: .; D: .; DNA: TGCGCCAGCAGCCAAACAATGATCTCTGGAAACACCATATATTTT; CDR3: CASSQTMISGNTIYF
V: TRBV19; J: TRBJ1-4; size: .; D: TRBD1; DNA: TGTGCCAGTAGTTCCCAGACAGGGGGAATAGGAAAACTGTTTTTT; CDR3: CASSSQTGGIGKLFF
V: TRBV7-2; J: TRBJ1-1; size: few; D: .; DNA: TGTGCCAGCAGCCCCGGGGGGACTGAAGCTTTCTTT; CDR3: CASSPGGTEAFF
V: TRBV13; J: TRBJ2-5; size: .; D: TRBD2; DNA: TGTGCCAGCAGCCGAAGCGGGGGACAAGAGACCCAGTACTTC; CDR3: CASSRSGGQETQYF
V: TRBV14; J: TRBJ2-5; size: .; D: TRBD2; DNA: TGTGCCAGCAGCCAAGGAGGAATAGCGGGAGAGACCCGGTACTTC; CDR3: CASSQGGIAGETRYF
V: TRBV5-1; J: TRBJ1-2; size: few; D: .; DNA: TGCGCCAGCAGCAAGGGACAACTTGGCTACACCTTC; CDR3: CASSKGQLGYTF
V: TRBV7-9; J: TRBJ1-6; size: many; D: .; DNA: TGTGCCAGCAGCTTATTTCAGGTTGCTAATTCACCCCTCCACTTT; CDR3: CASSLFQVANSPLHF
V: TRBV29-1; J: TRBJ2-5; size: .; D: .; DNA: TGCAGCGGGACTAACGGGCAAGAGACCCAGTACTTC; CDR3: CSGTNGQETQYF
V: TRBV29-1; J: TRBJ1-2; size: .; D: .; DNA: TGCAGCGTTGAACGAGGTCCGGGCTATGGCTACACCTTC; CDR3: CSVERGPGYGYTF
V: TRBV7-9; J: TRBJ1-2; size: .; D: TRBD1; DNA: TGTGCCAGCAGTGCGGACAGGGCTAAGGGTGGCTACACCTTC; CDR3: CASSADRAKGGYTF
V: TRBV7-2; J: TRBJ2-1; size: .; D: TRBD2; DNA: TGTGCCAGCAGCCACATTACTCCGAGGACTAGCGGCTCCTACAATGAGCAGTTCTTC; CDR3: CASSHITPRTSGSYNEQFF
V: TRBV6-1; J: TRBJ1-4; size: few; D: .; DNA: TGTGCCAGCAAACAGGGAAATGAAAAACTGTTTTTT; CDR3: CASKQGNEKLFF
V: TRBV5-1; J: TRBJ1-4; size: .; D: TRBD1; DNA: TGCGCCAGCAGCTTGTTGGGACAGGGTAATGAAAAACTGTTTTTT; CDR3: CASSLLGQGNEKLFF